This T cell receptor beta chain was identified during a study of cytomegalovirus exposure and HLA in healthy donors. Findings and caveats of the study: Presence/absence analyses assumed roughly uniform sequencing depth across donors, which may not hold. When analyzed later, a missense DCLRE1C variant was found to be linked to TCR beta V- and J-gene trimming. An analysis that was carried out later associated 15,000 to 20,000 TCR beta sequences with HLA alleles at 0.05 false discovery rate. A later analysis showed TCR association rates differing by HLA locus, peaking at DRB1 and lowest at HLA-C.

Researchers ran the PCR with 60 Vbeta and 13 Jbeta primers. Assay: immunoSEQ multiplex PCR; the TCRdb copy retains only in-frame clones and omits some. Here the sample spans some 120,000 clones, 55% to 65% being singletons. The junction had 5 bases not matched to a gene; V was cut back by 1 base and J by 4 bases. CDR3 length: 15 residues. CDR1 is MGHRA, CDR2 YSYEKL, per germline. This clone was detected only a few times. Its target is unknown. This sequence originates from a woman aged 40 to 50 in good health and CMV-seropositive. The chain joins TRBV4-1 to TRBJ1-1; 8 bases fit TRBD1. Sequencing was done on a sample of PBMCs. CDR3 sequence: CASSQGTGRATEAFF. Written as DNA, the CDR3 is TGCGCCAGCAGCCAAGGGACAGGGCGGGCCACTGAAGCTTTCTTT.